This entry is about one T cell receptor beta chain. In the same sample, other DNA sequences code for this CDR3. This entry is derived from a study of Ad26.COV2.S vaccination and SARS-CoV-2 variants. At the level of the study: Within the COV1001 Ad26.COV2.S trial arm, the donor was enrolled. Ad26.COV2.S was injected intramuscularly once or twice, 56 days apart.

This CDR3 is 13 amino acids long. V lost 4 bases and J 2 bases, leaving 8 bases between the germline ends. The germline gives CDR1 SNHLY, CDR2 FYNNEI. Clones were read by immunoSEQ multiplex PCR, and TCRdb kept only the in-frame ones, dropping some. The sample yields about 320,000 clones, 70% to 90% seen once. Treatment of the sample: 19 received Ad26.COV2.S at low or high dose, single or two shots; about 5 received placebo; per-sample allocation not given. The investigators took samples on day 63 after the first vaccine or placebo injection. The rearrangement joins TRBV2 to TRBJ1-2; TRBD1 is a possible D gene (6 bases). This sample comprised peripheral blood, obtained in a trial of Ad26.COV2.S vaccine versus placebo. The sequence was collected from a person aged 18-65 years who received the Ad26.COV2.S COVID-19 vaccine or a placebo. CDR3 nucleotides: TGTGCCAGCAGTGCGGACAGAAACTATGGCTACACCTTC. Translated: CASSADRNYGYTF.